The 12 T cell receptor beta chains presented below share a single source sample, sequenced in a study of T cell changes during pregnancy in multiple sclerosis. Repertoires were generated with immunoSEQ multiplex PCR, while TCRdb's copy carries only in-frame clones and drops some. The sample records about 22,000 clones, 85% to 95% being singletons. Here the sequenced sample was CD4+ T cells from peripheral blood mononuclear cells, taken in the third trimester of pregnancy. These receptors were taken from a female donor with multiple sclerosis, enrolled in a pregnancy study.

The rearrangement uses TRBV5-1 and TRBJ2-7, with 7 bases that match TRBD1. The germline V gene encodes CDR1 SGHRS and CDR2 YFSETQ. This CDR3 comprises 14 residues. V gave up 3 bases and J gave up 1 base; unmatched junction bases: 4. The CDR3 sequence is CASSWGQNSYEQYF. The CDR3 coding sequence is TGCGCCAGCAGCTGGGGACAGAATTCCTACGAGCAGTACTTC.

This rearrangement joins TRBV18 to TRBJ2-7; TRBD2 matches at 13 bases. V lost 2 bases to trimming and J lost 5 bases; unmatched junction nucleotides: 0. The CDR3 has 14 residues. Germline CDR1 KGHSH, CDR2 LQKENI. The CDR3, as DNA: TGTGCCAGCTCACCAACTAGCGGGGGGGACGAGCAGTACTTC. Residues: CASSPTSGGDEQYF.

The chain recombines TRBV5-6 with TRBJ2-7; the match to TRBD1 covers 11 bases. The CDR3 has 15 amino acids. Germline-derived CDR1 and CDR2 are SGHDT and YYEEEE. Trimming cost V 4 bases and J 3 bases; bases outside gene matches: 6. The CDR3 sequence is CASSLKDRGLYEQYF. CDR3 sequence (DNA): TGTGCCAGCAGCCTGAAGGACAGGGGGCTCTACGAGCAGTACTTC.

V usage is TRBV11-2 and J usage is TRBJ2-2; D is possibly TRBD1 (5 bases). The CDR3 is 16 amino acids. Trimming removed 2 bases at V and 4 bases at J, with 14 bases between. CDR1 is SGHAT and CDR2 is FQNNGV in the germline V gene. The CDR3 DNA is TGTGCCAGCAGCTTAAGGGGCGTCCGCCTCACCGGGGAGCTGTTTTTT. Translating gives CASSLRGVRLTGELFF.

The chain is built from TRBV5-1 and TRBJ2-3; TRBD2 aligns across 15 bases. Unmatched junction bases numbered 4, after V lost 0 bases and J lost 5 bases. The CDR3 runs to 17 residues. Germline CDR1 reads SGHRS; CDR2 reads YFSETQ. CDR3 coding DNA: TGCGCCAGCAGCTTGGAACCGGGACTAGCGGGGGGAGATACGCAGTATTTT. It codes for CASSLEPGLAGGDTQYF.

The CDR3 region has the DNA TGTGCCAGTAGTATCTCCGGGGGGTCAGTCCCCTACGAGCAGTACTTC. Its protein is CASSISGGSVPYEQYF. V gene TRBV19 combines with J gene TRBJ2-7; 7 nucleotides align to TRBD2. Germline lookup yields CDR1 LNHDA and CDR2 SQIVND (reference sequence). Losses at the gene ends were 3 bases for V and 2 bases for J; bases not matched to a gene: 10. The CDR3 has 16 amino acids.

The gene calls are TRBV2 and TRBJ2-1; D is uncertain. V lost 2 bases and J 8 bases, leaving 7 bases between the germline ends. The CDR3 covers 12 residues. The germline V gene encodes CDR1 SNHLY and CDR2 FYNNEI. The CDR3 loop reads CASSEFLYEQFF. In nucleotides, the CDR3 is TGTGCCAGCAGTGAATTTCTTTATGAGCAGTTCTTC.

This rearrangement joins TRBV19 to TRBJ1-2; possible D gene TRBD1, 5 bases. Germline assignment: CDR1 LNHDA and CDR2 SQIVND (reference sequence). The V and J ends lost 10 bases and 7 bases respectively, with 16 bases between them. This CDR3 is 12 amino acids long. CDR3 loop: CATLQAASGYTF. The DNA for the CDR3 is TGTGCCACCCTACAGGCTGCTTCTGGCTACACCTTC.

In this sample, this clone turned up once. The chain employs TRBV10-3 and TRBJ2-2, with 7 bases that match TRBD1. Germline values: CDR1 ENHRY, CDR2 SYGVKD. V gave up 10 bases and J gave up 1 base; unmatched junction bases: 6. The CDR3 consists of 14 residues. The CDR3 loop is CATRQGWNTGELFF. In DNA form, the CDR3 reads TGTGCCACCCGACAGGGATGGAACACCGGGGAGCTGTTTTTT.

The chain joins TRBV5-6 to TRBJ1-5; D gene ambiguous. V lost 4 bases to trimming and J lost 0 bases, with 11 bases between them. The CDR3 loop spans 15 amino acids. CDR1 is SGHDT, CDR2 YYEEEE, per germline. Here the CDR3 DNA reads TGTGCCAGCAGCCTCGAGGGCTATAGCAATCAGCCCCAGCATTTT. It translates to CASSLEGYSNQPQHF.

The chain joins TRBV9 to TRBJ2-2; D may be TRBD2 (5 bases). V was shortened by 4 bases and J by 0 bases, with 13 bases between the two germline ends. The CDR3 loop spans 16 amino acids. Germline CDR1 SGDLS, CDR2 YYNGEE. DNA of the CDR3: TGTGCCAGCAGCTTGAGGACTCGCTCGAACACCGGGGAGCTGTTTTTT. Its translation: CASSLRTRSNTGELFF.

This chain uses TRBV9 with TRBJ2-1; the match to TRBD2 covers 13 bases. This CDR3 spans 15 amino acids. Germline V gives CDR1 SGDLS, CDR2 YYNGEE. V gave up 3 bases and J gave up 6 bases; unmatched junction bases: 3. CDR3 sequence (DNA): TGTGCCAGCAGCGCTCGACTAGCGGGGGGCAATGAGCAGTTCTTC. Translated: CASSARLAGGNEQFF.